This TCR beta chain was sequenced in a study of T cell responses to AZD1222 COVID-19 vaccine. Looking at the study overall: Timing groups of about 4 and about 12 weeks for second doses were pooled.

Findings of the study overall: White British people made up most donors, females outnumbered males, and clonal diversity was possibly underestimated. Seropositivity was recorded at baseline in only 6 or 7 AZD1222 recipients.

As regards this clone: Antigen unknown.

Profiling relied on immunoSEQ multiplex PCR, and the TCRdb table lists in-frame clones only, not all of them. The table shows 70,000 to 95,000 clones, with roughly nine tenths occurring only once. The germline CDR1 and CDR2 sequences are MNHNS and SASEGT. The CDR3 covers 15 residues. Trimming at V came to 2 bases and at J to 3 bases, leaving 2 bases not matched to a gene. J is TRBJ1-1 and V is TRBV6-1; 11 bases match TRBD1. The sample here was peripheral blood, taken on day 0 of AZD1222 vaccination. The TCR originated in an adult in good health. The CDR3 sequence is CASSEQDRGHTEAFF. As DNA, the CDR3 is TGTGCCAGCAGTGAACAGGACAGGGGGCACACTGAAGCTTTCTTT.